This TCR beta chain was captured by sequencing in a study of blood T cells in healthy people across ages. For the study at large: Template switching retrieved approximately one barcoded beta molecule for each two T cells. Regarding the study as a whole: For the donors, CMV status was unknown and possibly confounded expanded clonotype changes. The lack of PBMC sorting stopped any conclusive naive versus antigen-experienced comparison.

This clonotype was detected only a few times. The antigen is not known. The authors ran a second PCR of roughly 6 to 12 cycles using a sample-barcoded 5' primer and a J-beta primer mix. MiXCR, applied by TCRdb to the 5' RACE reads, yields one record per CDR3 protein. The data hold hundreds of thousands of distinct CDR3 sequences, with more than 40% observed a single time. Staff drew approximately 9.7 milliliters of peripheral blood from each donor. The germline V and J ends were trimmed by 5 bases and 4 bases, with 26 bases remaining between them. The CDR3 loop spans 18 amino acids. The V gene's germline CDR1 is MDHEN and CDR2 SYDVKM.

The chain uses TRBV28 and TRBJ1-1, with unresolved D. The sequencing sample was made of blood. The TCR was taken from a woman in her sixties or seventies in good health. The CDR3 nucleotides are TGTGCCAGCAGTACGATATCCGACGGCTCGGCGGTCAGCACTGAAGCTTTCTTT. Translation: CASSTISDGSAVSTEAFF.